This TCR beta chain was sequenced for a study of graft-versus-host responses after intestinal transplantation (dated by TCRdb to the early 2020s). Regarding the research as a whole: Recipients received multivisceral, liver-intestinal, or isolated intestinal transplants. Every recipient was given anti-thymocyte globulin induction, then maintenance tacrolimus and steroids for 2 to 3 years. Graft-versus-host and host-versus-graft alloreactive T cell clones were tracked in the graft, circulation and bone marrow after intestinal transplantation using bulk TCR-beta CDR3 sequencing. To identify alloreactive clones, pre-transplant mixed lymphocyte reaction products were sequenced and then compared with unstimulated pre-transplant donor and recipient T cells. The cohort enrolled around 23 intestinal transplant recipients including one retransplant, and a few patients lacking pretransplant specimens were excluded. A peak of at least 4% donor T cells among recipient peripheral blood mononuclear cells was the definition used for donor T cell macrochimerism. Rather than being sequenced by the commercial service, samples from three later patients were sequenced in-house on an Illumina MiSeq and processed with MiXCR.

About this clone itself: The antigen it recognizes is unknown. Per-base qualities were not stored, and no clone one base away is much larger.

What the time point label conveys for this sample: cells obtained before transplantation from donor or recipient. CD3+CD4+ and CD3+CD8+ populations were FACS-sorted from unstimulated pre-transplant donor and recipient cells taken from spleen or lymph nodes. General conclusions and limits of the study: Early after transplant, peak levels of circulating GvH clones were found to be associated with declines in HvG clones. GvH clones were detected in recipient bone marrow, and some appeared earlier in ileal mucosa or blood, consistent with an intestinal mucosal origin. The conclusions were limited by the relatively low number and heterogeneity of the intestinal transplant patients. High GvH to HvG T cell clonal ratios were observed in the allografts of patients with donor T cell macrochimerism.

The CDR3 starts with the cysteine, ends with the phenylalanine, and has 15 residues. The only DNA kept is the CDR3, 45 bases in frame from the first base. The germline V end is reduced by 1 base and the J end by 5 bases; junction bases left unmatched: 6. CDR1 and CDR2 are read off the germline V gene (reference sequence) as LNHNV and YYDKDF. The library was built by means of the immunoSEQ multiplex PCR assay. In most patients, genomic DNA was isolated using the Qiagen DNeasy Blood and Tissue Kit and sent frozen to Adaptive Biotechnologies for TCR sequencing. For most patients, genomic DNA was subjected to high-throughput TCR-beta CDR3 sequencing by Adaptive Biotechnologies. For the original study's pipeline: Adaptive's ImmunoSEQ software was the source of the TCR sequencing data for 15 to 20 patients, while a few other patients were processed with MiXCR and VDJtools. CD4 versus CD8 sorting errors were corrected by removing sequences found in both subsets at a frequency ratio below 5:1. CDR3 nucleotide sequences shared between donor and recipient were removed because their origin could not be assigned. To count as alloreactive, a clone needed at least 2-fold expansion over unstimulated cells and a minimum CFSE-low frequency of 0.002% (template counts) or 0.001% (read counts). A clone was considered mappable if detected in the sequenced pre-transplant spleen, lymph node, or MLR CFSE-low populations of the donor or recipient. Cumulative frequency of alloreactive clones was calculated as a percentage of all sequences weighted by copy number. This is the immuneACCESS table as TCRdb keeps it, with only in-frame sequences that have V and J called. A part of the clones is gone; compared with another copy, unresolved V genes explain less than half, and the rest is unexplained. That table supplies the V and J calls and clone size; D and trimming were determined from the DNA. A total of 90,000 to 95,000 clones appear in this sample, around 90% of them only once. Approximately 5.6% of the sample comes from the top ten.

The sequences come from unstimulated CD8+ T cells sorted from spleen or lymph node cells, collected before intestinal transplant. The receptor was derived from a human donor who received an intestinal transplant. This chain joins TRBV15 to TRBJ2-5; 8 central nucleotides agree with TRBD2. The DNA is TGTGCCACCAGCAGAGTGACTAGCGAGTGGGAGACCCAGTACTTC. The resulting protein is CATSRVTSEWETQYF. Joined to the reference TRBV15 and TRBJ2-5 proteins, this CDR3 gives the full variable domain: DAMVIQNPRYQVTQFGKPVTLSCSQTLNHNVMYWYQQKSSQAPKLLFHYYDKDFNNEADTPDNFQSRRPNTSFCFLDIRSPGLGDTAMYLCATSRVTSEWETQYFGPGTRLLVL.